A single sample is the source of the 29 T cell receptor beta chains below, sequenced in a study of blood T cells in healthy people across ages. A second PCR of 7 to 11 cycles used a sample-barcoded 5' primer and a J-beta primer mix. TCRdb redid the calling of the 5' RACE reads with MiXCR, one entry per CDR3 protein. The sample contains approximately 1.5 million distinct CDR3 sequences, 35% to 45% of which appear only once. The sequencing input was blood. These receptors all stem from a woman aged 18-29 years in good health.

The chain combines TRBV11-2 with TRBJ1-4; the match to TRBD1 covers 7 bases. The CDR3 sequence is 15 residues long. Trimming removed 1 base from V and 7 bases from J; junction bases left unmatched: 6. Germline CDR1 and CDR2: SGHAT and FQNNGV. The CDR3 protein is CASSLGDRDFEKLFF. The CDR3, as DNA: TGTGCCAGCAGCTTAGGTGACAGGGATTTTGAAAAACTGTTTTTT.

In DNA form, the CDR3 reads TGTGCCAGCAGCTTAGTTCGGACTAGCGGGAAAGCGTCCTACAATGAGCAGTTCTTC. Translation: CASSLVRTSGKASYNEQFF. The J gene is TRBJ2-1, the V gene TRBV11-2; 12 bases match TRBD2. This CDR3 is built from 19 residues. Germline V gene data show CDR1 as SGHAT and CDR2 as FQNNGV. Unmatched junction bases numbered 8, after V lost 1 base and J lost 1 base.

A note on this clonotype: Its ends do not fully match the called genes, so a read error is possible. This chain uses TRBV6-5 with TRBJ2-1; 9 positions agree with TRBD2. CDR3 length: 16 residues. CDR1 is MNHEY and CDR2 is SVGAGI in the germline V gene. The CDR3 DNA is TGTGCCAGCGGTTACTCGAGCGGGGGGATGTACAATGAGCAGTTCTTC. This translates into CASGYSSGGMYNEQFF.

The gene calls are TRBV7-9 and TRBJ2-4; tentative D call: TRBD1 (6 bases). Germline V gene lookup returns CDR1 SEHNR and CDR2 FQNEAQ (reference sequence). The V and J ends lost 1 base and 13 bases respectively, with 17 bases between them. This CDR3 has 14 residues. The DNA for the CDR3 is TGTGCCAGCAGCTTAGGTGGGGACAACAATGAGCAGTACTTC. Translated, it gives CASSLGGDNNEQYF.

This clonotype was seen only a few times. This chain uses TRBV6-5 with TRBJ2-3; no definite D call. The CDR3 covers 16 residues. Germline V gene lookup returns CDR1 MNHEY and CDR2 SVGAGI. Trimming removed 0 bases at V and 0 bases at J, with 10 bases between. This chain's CDR3 is CASSYSRSRSTDTQYF. The CDR3 region has the DNA TGTGCCAGCAGTTACTCGAGGAGTAGGAGCACAGATACGCAGTATTTT.

The CDR3 loop is CSAVPESREQFF. The CDR3 DNA is TGCAGCGCTGTACCGGAGTCACGGGAGCAGTTCTTC. The chain has TRBV29-1 and TRBJ2-1; D uncertain. This CDR3 is 12 amino acids long. Germline-derived CDR1 and CDR2 are SQVTM and ANQGSEA. The V end was cut by 7 bases, the J end by 10 bases, with 17 bases between.

This clonotype has ten or more counts. This chain uses TRBV7-2 with TRBJ2-3; no definite D call. There are 14 residues in the CDR3. From germline, CDR1 is SGHTA and CDR2 FQGNSA. V lost 0 bases, J lost 1 base, and 5 bases lay in between. The DNA for the CDR3 is TGTGCCAGCAGCTTAGCGCTAGGCACAGATACGCAGTATTTT. Its protein product is CASSLALGTDTQYF.

The sample holds a few counts of this clonotype. The chain couples TRBV6-1 to TRBJ1-4, with D unclear. This CDR3 region has 13 residues. V lost 3 bases and J lost 2, with 4 bases in between. Germline-derived CDR1 and CDR2 are MNHNS and SASEGT. The CDR3 loop is CASSDKTNEKLFF. CDR3 in DNA: TGTGCCAGCAGTGACAAGACTAATGAAAAACTGTTTTTT.

The genes are TRBV29-1 and TRBJ1-1; 9 nucleotides line up with TRBD1. Trimming took 3 bases from V and 3 from J; bases not matched to a gene: 5. Germline CDR1 and CDR2: SQVTM and ANQGSEA. This CDR3 spans 14 amino acids. The CDR3 nucleotides read TGCAGCGTTGAGCTACAGGGGGCGGACACTGAAGCTTTCTTT. Translation gives CSVELQGADTEAFF.

In its sample, this clonotype was seen many times. V gene TRBV4-1 combines with J gene TRBJ2-4; perhaps TRBD2 as D (5 bases). Germline CDR1 MGHRA, CDR2 YSYEKL. This CDR3 is 18 amino acids long. Trimming took off 4 bases at V and 8 bases at J, with 27 bases between the two ends. CDR3 DNA sequence: TGCGCCAGCAGCCCCAGCCGTGAGTGGGAGATGAATGGTGACATTCAGTACTTC. It specifies CASSPSREWEMNGDIQYF.

Regarding this clonotype: A read error may account for a junction end that differs from germline. This chain uses TRBV7-9 with TRBJ1-5, with D perhaps matching TRBD1 (6 bases). Per the germline V gene, CDR1 is SEHNR and CDR2 is FQNEAQ (reference sequence). The CDR3 is 14 residues long. CDR3 sequence (DNA): TGTTCCAGCAGCTCCAGGGGCAGCAATCAGCCCCAGCATTTT. Amino acids: CSSSSRGSNQPQHF.

The V and J genes are TRBV2 and TRBJ2-7; weak D call: TRBD1 (6 bases). Trimming took 8 bases from V and 1 from J, leaving 15 bases between them. Germline values: CDR1 SNHLY, CDR2 FYNNEI. The CDR3 is 14 amino acids. The CDR3 is CASRQVQYSYEQYF. CDR3 sequence (DNA): TGTGCCAGCCGACAGGTCCAGTATTCCTACGAGCAGTACTTC.

In this sample, this clonotype turned up a few times. DNA for the CDR3: TGTGCCAGCATCCCGGGACAGCTAAGCACAGATACGCAGTATTTT. Protein sequence: CASIPGQLSTDTQYF. The gene calls are TRBV12-3 or TRBV12-4 and TRBJ2-3, with 7 bases matching TRBD1. The V and J ends lost 7 bases and 0 bases, in that order; junction bases with no gene match: 7. The CDR3 length is 15 residues.

For the CDR3, the DNA is TGCAGCGTTGAGGACAGGGGGACGACTGAAGCTTTCTTT. Protein: CSVEDRGTTEAFF. This rearrangement joins TRBV29-1 to TRBJ1-1, with 10 bases lining up with TRBD1. CDR1 and CDR2 (germline): SQVTM, ANQGSEA. V gave up 3 bases and J gave up 5 bases; unmatched junction bases: 3. This CDR3 comprises 13 residues.

This clonotype has more than one count but fewer than ten. V gene TRBV7-6 combines with J gene TRBJ2-4; unclear D gene. The J call is doubtful: the DNA matches TRBJ2-7 better. The CDR3 loop spans 15 amino acids. CDR1 is SGHVS, CDR2 FNYEAQ, per germline. CDR3 sequence reads: CASSLAPGPHYEQYF. CDR3 coding DNA: TGTGCCAGCAGCTTAGCCCCAGGACCTCACTACGAGCAGTACTTC.

This clonotype appeared a single time. The V call is TRBV2, the J call TRBJ1-6; D ambiguous. The CDR3 consists of 12 residues. Germline values: CDR1 SNHLY, CDR2 FYNNEI. The germline V and J ends were trimmed by 7 bases and 6 bases, with 7 bases remaining between them. The CDR3: CASTNPNSPLHF. The CDR3 DNA reads TGTGCCAGCACGAATCCTAATTCACCCCTCCACTTT.

This clonotype was seen only a few times. The chain is built from TRBV15 and TRBJ2-7; D possibly corresponds to TRBD2 (6 bases). CDR1 and CDR2 (germline): LNHNV, YYDKDF (reference sequence). V lost 0 bases, J lost 5 bases, and 14 bases lay in between. The CDR3 consists of 15 residues. For the CDR3, the DNA is TGTGCCACCAGCAGAGATAAAGGAGGGAGCGACGAGCAGTACTTC. It specifies CATSRDKGGSDEQYF.

This clonotype showed up just a few times. This chain connects TRBV2 to TRBJ2-3; TRBD1 aligns across 7 bases. Germline V CDR1 and CDR2: SNHLY, FYNNEI. Losses at the gene ends were 5 bases for V and 3 bases for J; bases not matched to a gene: 5. The CDR3 is 14 amino acids. The CDR3 spells CASSPDRETDTQYF. The CDR3 bases are TGTGCCAGCAGTCCAGACAGGGAGACAGATACGCAGTATTTT.

This clonotype was seen more than once but under ten times. The chain carries TRBV4-1 and TRBJ1-2, with D tentatively TRBD1 (5 bases). Germline V gene sequence: CDR1 MGHRA, CDR2 YSYEKL. The ends were cut back, 1 base at V and 0 bases at J, with 12 bases in the middle. The CDR3 sequence is 16 residues long. This CDR3 is CASSQGWGSANYGYTF. Here the CDR3 DNA reads TGCGCCAGCAGCCAAGGTTGGGGCTCCGCTAACTATGGCTACACCTTC.

About this clonotype itself: A junction boundary mismatches the germline segment, possibly from a read error. The chain combines TRBV29-1 with TRBJ2-5; D assignment may be TRBD1 or TRBD2 (5 bases each). The CDR3 runs 13 residues. Per germline, CDR1 SQVTM and CDR2 ANQGSEA. CDR3 in DNA: TGCAGCGTAGAATTGCAGCCAAAGGGGACCGAGTACTTC. It encodes CSVELQPKGTEYF. The full variable domain, rest sourced from reference TRBV29-1 and TRBJ2-5, is SAVISQKPSRDICQRGTSLTIQCQVDSQVTMMFWYRQQPGQSLTLIATANQGSEATYESGFVIDKFPISRPNLTFSTLTVSNMSPEDSSIYLCSVELQPKGTEYFGPGTRLLVL.

This sequence joins TRBV5-1 and TRBJ2-3; D is possibly TRBD1 (6 bases). There are 14 residues in the CDR3. The V gene lost 2 bases and the J gene lost 5 bases, with 12 bases spanning the gap. Germline CDR1 is SGHRS and CDR2 is YFSETQ. CDR3 in amino acids: CASSLTPGEDTQYF. CDR3 in DNA: TGCGCCAGCAGCTTAACCCCAGGGGAAGATACGCAGTATTTT.

This chain uses TRBV4-3 with TRBJ1-1; no reliable D call. The germline gives CDR1 LGHNA, CDR2 YSLEER. CDR3 length: 13 residues. The ends were cut back, 1 base at V and 4 bases at J, with 7 bases in the middle. The CDR3 sequence is CASSQGGPTEAFF. CDR3 nucleotide sequence: TGCGCCAGCAGCCAAGGAGGACCCACTGAAGCTTTCTTT.

The chain is built from TRBV20-1 and TRBJ2-1, with D unresolved. Germline CDR1 and CDR2: DFQATT and SNEGSKA (reference sequence). The V gene lost 4 bases and the J gene lost 3 bases, with 4 bases spanning the gap. This CDR3 comprises 11 residues. CDR3 region: CSAKNYNEQFF. CDR3 in DNA: TGCAGTGCTAAAAACTACAATGAGCAGTTCTTC.

The J gene is TRBJ1-2, the V gene TRBV20-1; 7 bases fit TRBD1. CDR3 length: 14 residues. V shed 0 bases, J shed 8 bases, and the junction held 9 bases outside the gene matches. Per the germline V gene, CDR1 is DFQATT and CDR2 is SNEGSKA (reference sequence). DNA of the CDR3: TGCAGTGCTAGAGAGGGACAGCCCAAAAGGGGCTACACCTTC. The encoded protein is CSAREGQPKRGYTF.

As concerns this clonotype: At one end the junction does not follow the germline gene, possibly because of a read error. The rearrangement joins TRBV7-2 to TRBJ2-3; 7 positions agree with TRBD2. CDR1 is SGHTA, CDR2 FQGNSA, per germline. This CDR3 is built from 16 residues. The CDR3 sequence is CASSLALTSVTDMQYF. CDR3 DNA: TGTGCCAGCAGCCTGGCCCTCACTAGCGTCACAGATATGCAGTATTTT.

This clonotype was found a few times. The CDR3 DNA reads as TGTGCCAGCAGTCCCTATAGCGGGGGGTCCTACGAGCAGTACTTC. Translation: CASSPYSGGSYEQYF. J is TRBJ2-7 and V is TRBV6-5; 10 positions agree with TRBD2. Per germline, CDR1 MNHEY and CDR2 SVGAGI. Trimming took 5 bases from V and 1 from J; bases not matched to a gene: 5. This CDR3 region has 15 residues.

As to this clonotype: A clone one base away is much larger, so this may be a read error. DNA for the CDR3: TGCACCAGCAGCTTGGGGACAGTTTCTCTGGGAGGCTACACCTTC. Translated, it gives CTSSLGTVSLGGYTF. V usage is TRBV5-1 and J usage is TRBJ1-2; TRBD1 matches at 7 bases. The CDR3 runs 15 residues. Germline CDR1 SGHRS, CDR2 YFSETQ.

The J gene is TRBJ2-7, the V gene TRBV4-3; D may be TRBD1 (6 bases). Germline values: CDR1 LGHNA, CDR2 YSLEER. CDR3 length equals 17 residues. With 4 bases removed from V and 0 bases from J, the gap between germline ends came to 19 bases. DNA for the CDR3: TGCGCCAGCAGCCCGGGGTTGGGGACACGTCTCTCCTACGAGCAGTACTTC. Translating it yields CASSPGLGTRLSYEQYF.

This rearrangement joins TRBV12-3 or TRBV12-4 to TRBJ2-1, with TRBD2 matching over 12 bases. The CDR3 is 14 amino acids. V was clipped by 4 bases and J by 7 bases; unmatched bases: 2. The CDR3 region has the DNA TGTGCCAGCAGTTCTAGCGGGAGGGCGAATGAGCAGTTCTTC. Its protein product is CASSSSGRANEQFF.